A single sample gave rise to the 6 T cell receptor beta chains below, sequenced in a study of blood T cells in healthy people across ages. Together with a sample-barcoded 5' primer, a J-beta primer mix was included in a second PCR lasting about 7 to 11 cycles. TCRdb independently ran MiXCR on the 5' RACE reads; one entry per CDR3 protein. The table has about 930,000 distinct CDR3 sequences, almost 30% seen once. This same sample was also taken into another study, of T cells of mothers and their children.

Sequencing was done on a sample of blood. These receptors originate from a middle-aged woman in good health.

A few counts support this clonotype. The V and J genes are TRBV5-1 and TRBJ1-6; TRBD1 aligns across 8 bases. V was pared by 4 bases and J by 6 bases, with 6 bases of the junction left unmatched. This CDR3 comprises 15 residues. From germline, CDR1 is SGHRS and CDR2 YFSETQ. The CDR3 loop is CASSDRTGSNSPLHF. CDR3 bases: TGCGCCAGCAGCGATCGGACAGGGAGTAATTCACCCCTCCACTTT.

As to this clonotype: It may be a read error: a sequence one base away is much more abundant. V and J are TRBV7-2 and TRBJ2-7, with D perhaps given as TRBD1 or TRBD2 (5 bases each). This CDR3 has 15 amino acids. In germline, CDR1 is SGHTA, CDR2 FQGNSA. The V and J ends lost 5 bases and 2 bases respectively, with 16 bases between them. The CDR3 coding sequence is TGTGCCAGCAGCATCTCCGGGACCGCGACCTACGAGCAGTACTTC. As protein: CASSISGTATYEQYF.

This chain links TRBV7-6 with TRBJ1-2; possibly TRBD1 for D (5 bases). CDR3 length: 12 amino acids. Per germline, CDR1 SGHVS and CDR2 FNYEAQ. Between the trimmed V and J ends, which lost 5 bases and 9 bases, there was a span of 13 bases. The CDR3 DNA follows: TGTGCCAGCAGCGACCAGGGACGGAGCTACACCTTC. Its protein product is CASSDQGRSYTF.

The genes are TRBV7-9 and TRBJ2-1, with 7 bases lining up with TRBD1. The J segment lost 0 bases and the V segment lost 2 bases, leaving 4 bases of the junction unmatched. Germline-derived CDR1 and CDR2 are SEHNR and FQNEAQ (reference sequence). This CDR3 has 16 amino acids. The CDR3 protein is CASSLLGQASYNEQFF. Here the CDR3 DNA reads TGTGCCAGCAGCTTATTAGGACAGGCCTCCTACAATGAGCAGTTCTTC.

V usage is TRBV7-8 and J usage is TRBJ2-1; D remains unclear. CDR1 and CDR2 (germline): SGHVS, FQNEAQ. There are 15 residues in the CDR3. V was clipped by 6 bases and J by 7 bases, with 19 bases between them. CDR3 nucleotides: TGTGCCAGCAGTTACCCTAGTGGACCCCGGAATGAGCAGTTCTTC. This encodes CASSYPSGPRNEQFF.

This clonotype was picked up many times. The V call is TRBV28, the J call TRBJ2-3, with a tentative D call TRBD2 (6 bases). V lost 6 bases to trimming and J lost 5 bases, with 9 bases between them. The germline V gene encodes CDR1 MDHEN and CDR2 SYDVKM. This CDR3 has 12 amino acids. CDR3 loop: CASSIAVDTQYF. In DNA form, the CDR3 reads TGTGCCAGCAGCATAGCGGTAGATACGCAGTATTTT.